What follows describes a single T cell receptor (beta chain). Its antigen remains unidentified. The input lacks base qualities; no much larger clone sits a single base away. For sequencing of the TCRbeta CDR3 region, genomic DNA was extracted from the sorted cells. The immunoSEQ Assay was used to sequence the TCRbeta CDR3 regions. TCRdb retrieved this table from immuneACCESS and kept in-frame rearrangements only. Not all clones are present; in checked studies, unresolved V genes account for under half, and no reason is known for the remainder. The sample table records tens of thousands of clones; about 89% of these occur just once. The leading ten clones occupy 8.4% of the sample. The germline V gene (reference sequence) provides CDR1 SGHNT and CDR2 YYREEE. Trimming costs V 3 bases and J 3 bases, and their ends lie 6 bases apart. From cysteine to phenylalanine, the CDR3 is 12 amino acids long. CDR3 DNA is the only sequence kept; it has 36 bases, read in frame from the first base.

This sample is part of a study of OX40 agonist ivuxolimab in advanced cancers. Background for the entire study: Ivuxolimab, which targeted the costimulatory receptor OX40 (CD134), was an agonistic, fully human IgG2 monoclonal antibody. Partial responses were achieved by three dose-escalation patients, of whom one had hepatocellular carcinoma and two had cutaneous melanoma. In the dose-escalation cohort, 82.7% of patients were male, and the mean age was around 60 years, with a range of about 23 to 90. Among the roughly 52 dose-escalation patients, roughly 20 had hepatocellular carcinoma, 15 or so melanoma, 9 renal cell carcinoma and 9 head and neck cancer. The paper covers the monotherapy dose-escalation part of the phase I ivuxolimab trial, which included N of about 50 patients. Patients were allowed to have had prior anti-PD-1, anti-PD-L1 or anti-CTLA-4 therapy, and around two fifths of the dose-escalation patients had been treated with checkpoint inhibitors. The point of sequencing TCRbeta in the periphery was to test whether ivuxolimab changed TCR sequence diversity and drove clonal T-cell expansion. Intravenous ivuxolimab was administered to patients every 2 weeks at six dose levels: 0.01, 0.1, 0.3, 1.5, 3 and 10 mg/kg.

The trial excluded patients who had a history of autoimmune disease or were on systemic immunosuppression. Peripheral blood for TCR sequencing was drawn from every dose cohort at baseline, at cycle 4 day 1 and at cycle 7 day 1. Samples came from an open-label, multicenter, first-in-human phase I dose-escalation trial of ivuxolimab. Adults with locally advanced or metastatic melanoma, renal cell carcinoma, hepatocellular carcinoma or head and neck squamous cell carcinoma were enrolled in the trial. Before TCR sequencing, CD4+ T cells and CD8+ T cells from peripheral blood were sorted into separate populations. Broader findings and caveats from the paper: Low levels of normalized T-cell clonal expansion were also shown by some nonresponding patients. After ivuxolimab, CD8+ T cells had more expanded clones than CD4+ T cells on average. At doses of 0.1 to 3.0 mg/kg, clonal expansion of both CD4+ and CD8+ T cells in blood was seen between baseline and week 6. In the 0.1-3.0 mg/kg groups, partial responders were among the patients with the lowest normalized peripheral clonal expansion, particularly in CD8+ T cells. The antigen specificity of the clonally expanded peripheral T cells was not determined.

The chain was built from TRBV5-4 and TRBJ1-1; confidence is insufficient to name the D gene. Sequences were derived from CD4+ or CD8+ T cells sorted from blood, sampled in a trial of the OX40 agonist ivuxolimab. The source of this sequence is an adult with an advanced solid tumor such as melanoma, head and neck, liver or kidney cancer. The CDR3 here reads CASSSKYTEAFF. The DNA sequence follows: TGTGCCAGCAGCTCAAAGTACACTGAAGCTTTCTTT.